This record looks at one TCR beta chain sequence and its context. The antigen is undetermined. The method was immunoSEQ multiplex PCR; TCRdb's version includes in-frame clones alone and lacks a portion of them. Of tens of thousands of clones listed, 75% to 90% are singletons. J lost 7 bases, V lost 10 bases, and 11 bases had no gene match. Germline V CDR1 and CDR2: MNHNS, SASEGT. The CDR3 is 14 amino acids. These data belong to a study of lymphopenia after photon versus proton radiotherapy. Study-wide points: Survival link was tested only in deceased patients; proton benefit remains a possibility.

This specimen was peripheral blood, taken from a patient treated with proton-based radiotherapy. This receptor was identified in a man of 80 years or more with esophageal cancer. The genes are TRBV6-1 and TRBJ2-1, with 9 bases lining up with TRBD1. CDR3 amino acids: CATLDRGARNEQFF. CDR3 sequence (DNA): TGTGCCACCCTTGACAGGGGGGCTCGTAATGAGCAGTTCTTC.